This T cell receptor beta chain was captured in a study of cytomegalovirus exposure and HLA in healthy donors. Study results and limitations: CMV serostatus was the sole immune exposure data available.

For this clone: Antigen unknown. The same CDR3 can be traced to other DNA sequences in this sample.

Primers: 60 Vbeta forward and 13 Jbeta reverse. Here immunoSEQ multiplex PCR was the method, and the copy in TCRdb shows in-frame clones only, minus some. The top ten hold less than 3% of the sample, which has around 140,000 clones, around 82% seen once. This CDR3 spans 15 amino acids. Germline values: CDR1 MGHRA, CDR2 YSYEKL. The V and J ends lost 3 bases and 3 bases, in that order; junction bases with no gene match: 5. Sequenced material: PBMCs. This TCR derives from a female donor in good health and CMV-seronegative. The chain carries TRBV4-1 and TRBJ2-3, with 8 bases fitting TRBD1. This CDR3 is CASSQTGDSTDTQYF. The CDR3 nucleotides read TGCGCCAGCAGCCAGACAGGGGATTCAACAGATACGCAGTATTTT.